This TCR beta chain was profiled in a study of OX40 agonist ivuxolimab in advanced cancers. In the study overall: The costimulatory receptor OX40 (CD134) was targeted by ivuxolimab, a fully human IgG2 agonistic monoclonal antibody. Intravenous ivuxolimab was administered to patients every 2 weeks at six dose levels: 0.01, 0.1, 0.3, 1.5, 3 and 10 mg/kg. Of the roughly 52 patients in dose escalation, about 20 had hepatocellular carcinoma, approximately 15 had melanoma, 9 had renal cell carcinoma and 9 had head and neck cancer. A male proportion of 75% to 85% and a mean age of approximately 60 years, ranging from about 23 to 90, were recorded for the dose-escalation cohort. Prior anti-PD-1, anti-PD-L1 or anti-CTLA-4 therapy was permitted, and approximately 40% of dose-escalation patients had received checkpoint inhibitors. Three dose-escalation patients achieved partial responses, one with hepatocellular carcinoma and two with cutaneous melanoma. Peripheral TCRbeta sequencing was intended to test whether TCR sequence diversity was altered and clonal T-cell expansion was caused by ivuxolimab. The paper covers the monotherapy dose-escalation part of the phase I ivuxolimab trial, which included N ≈ 57 patients. Beyond this particular receptor, the publication reports: Low levels of normalized T-cell clonal expansion were also seen in some nonresponding patients. The antigen specificity of the peripheral T cells that underwent clonal expansion was not determined. In the 0.1-3.0 mg/kg groups, partial responders had among the lowest normalized peripheral clonal expansion, particularly in CD8+ T cells. After ivuxolimab, expanded clones were on average more numerous among CD8+ T cells than among CD4+ T cells. At doses of 0.1 to 3.0 mg/kg, clonal expansion of both CD4+ and CD8+ blood T cells was observed from baseline to week 6.

Measured from the cysteine to the phenylalanine, the CDR3 is 18 residues long. Only the CDR3 region is kept as DNA, spanning 54 bases read in frame from base 1. Trimming takes 0 bases off V and 2 bases off J; junction bases not matched to a gene: 9. The trial excluded patients who had a history of autoimmune disease or who were on systemic immunosuppression. Peripheral blood for TCR sequencing was collected from all dose cohorts at baseline, on cycle 4 day 1, and on cycle 7 day 1. Samples were obtained from an open-label, multicenter, first-in-human phase I dose-escalation trial of ivuxolimab. Adults with locally advanced or metastatic melanoma, renal cell carcinoma, hepatocellular carcinoma or head and neck squamous cell carcinoma were enrolled in the trial. Before TCR sequencing, CD4+ T cells and CD8+ T cells were sorted from peripheral blood as separate populations. Genomic DNA was isolated from the sorted cells so that the TCRbeta CDR3 region could be sequenced. TCRbeta CDR3 regions were sequenced using the immunoSEQ Assay. TCRdb took over this immuneACCESS table, retaining in-frame rearrangements with V and J assigned. Such tables are incomplete; in checked studies, under half of the missing clones stem from an unresolved V gene, and the remainder is unexplained. The sample table lists about 98,000 clones, roughly nine tenths of them with a count of one. The ten largest clonotypes hold 0.45% to 0.55% of the sample.

As for this clone: Which antigen it targets is not known. Base qualities were left out, and no much larger clone turns up one base away.

The V and J segments used are TRBV5-3 and TRBJ1-3; 9 bases in the middle match TRBD1. TRBV5-3 is designated an ORF whose function remains uncertain. The material sequenced was CD4+ or CD8+ T cells sorted from blood, taken in a trial of the OX40 agonist ivuxolimab. The receptor was isolated from an adult with an advanced solid tumor such as melanoma, head and neck, liver or kidney cancer. The nucleotide sequence is TGTGCCAGAAGCTTGGTCCGGGACAGGGAGAAAACTGGAAACACCATATATTTT. It codes for CARSLVRDREKTGNTIYF.